This T cell receptor (beta chain) was recovered during a study of cytomegalovirus exposure and HLA in healthy donors. Trimming at V came to 1 base and at J to 2 bases, leaving 3 bases not matched to a gene. This CDR3 has 15 residues. Germline loops: CDR1 KGHSY, CDR2 FQNENV. Separation from the 666-subject first cohort characterized the 120-subject validation cohort, to which the donors belonged. Repertoires were generated with immunoSEQ multiplex PCR, while TCRdb's copy carries only in-frame clones and drops some. This sample has tens of thousands of clones, with around four fifths found just once. Source material: PBMCs. The V gene is TRBV16, the J gene TRBJ1-1, with TRBD1 identical over 8 bases. The receptor's source is a man aged 30 to 39 in good health and CMV-seronegative. CDR3 nucleotide sequence: TGTGCCAGCAGCCAATGGACAGGGAGTAACACTGAAGCTTTCTTT. Amino acid sequence: CASSQWTGSNTEAFF.